The next 10 T cell receptor beta chains were all read from a single sample in a study of cytomegalovirus exposure and HLA in healthy donors. The PCR ran on 60 Vbeta and 13 Jbeta primers. Produced via immunoSEQ multiplex PCR; TCRdb's table is partial and in-frame only. The sample consists of 100,000 to 150,000 clones, about 80% of them appearing once. Sequencing input: PBMCs. These receptors were obtained from a woman in her forties or fifties in good health and CMV-seropositive.

The chain recombines TRBV6-5 with TRBJ1-2, with TRBD1 matching 7 bases. This CDR3 region has 13 residues. Germline-derived CDR1 and CDR2 are MNHEY and SVGAGI. V lost 5 bases, J lost 4 bases, and 4 bases stayed unmatched. In DNA, the CDR3 is TGTGCCAGCAGTCTGGACAGGTCCTATGGCTACACCTTC. It codes for CASSLDRSYGYTF.

This sequence joins TRBV7-2 and TRBJ2-7; 7 nucleotides match TRBD2. Trimming cost V 5 bases and J 2 bases; bases outside gene matches: 9. Germline V gene data show CDR1 as SGHTA and CDR2 as FQGNSA. The CDR3 has 15 residues. The DNA of the CDR3 is TGTGCCAGCAGCGTAGGCCGGGAGGTTACCTACGAGCAGTACTTC. This gives the protein CASSVGREVTYEQYF.

This clone occurred a few times. This chain uses TRBV30 with TRBJ2-6; D is possibly TRBD1 (6 bases). V lost 4 bases, J lost 0 bases, and 10 bases lay in between. Germline loops: CDR1 GTSNPN, CDR2 SVGIG (reference sequence). CDR3 length: 15 residues. CDR3: CAWMVGGSGANVLTF. CDR3 nucleotide sequence: TGTGCCTGGATGGTAGGGGGCTCTGGGGCCAACGTCCTGACTTTC.

The chain links TRBV4-2 to TRBJ2-7; 8 bases map to TRBD2. The CDR3 is 13 amino acids. With V trimmed by 3 bases and J by 5 bases, 3 bases remained unmatched. Germline CDR1 LGHNA, CDR2 YNFKEQ. As DNA, the CDR3 is TGTGCCAGCAGCCAGGCCGGGAGGGACGAGCAGTACTTC. Its translation: CASSQAGRDEQYF.

The gene calls are TRBV2 and TRBJ2-3; unclear D gene. This CDR3 spans 15 amino acids. V gave up 4 bases and J gave up 0 bases, with 11 bases separating them. CDR1 and CDR2 (germline): SNHLY, FYNNEI. The CDR3 nucleotides are TGTGCCAGCAGTGTTATGGCCAGAAGCACAGATACGCAGTATTTT. This codes for CASSVMARSTDTQYF.

The chain joins TRBV7-9 to TRBJ1-1; maybe TRBD1 (5 bases). Trimming cost V 3 bases and J 4 bases, with 12 bases left between them. This CDR3 region has 14 residues. Germline CDR1 is SEHNR and CDR2 is FQNEAQ (reference sequence). CDR3 loop: CASSLQGEATEAFF. The CDR3 DNA follows: TGTGCCAGCAGCTTGCAGGGTGAGGCCACTGAAGCTTTCTTT.

This clone was counted between two and nine times. The chain combines TRBV29-1 with TRBJ1-1; the match to TRBD1 covers 10 bases. This CDR3 is built from 13 residues. After removal of 6 bases from V and 2 bases from J, the junction contained 3 bases not matched to a gene. In germline, CDR1 is SQVTM, CDR2 ANQGSEA. CDR3 protein: CSVTTGGNTEAFF. The DNA for the CDR3 is TGCAGCGTAACGACAGGGGGCAACACTGAAGCTTTCTTT.

This sequence joins TRBV14 and TRBJ1-2; 7 positions match TRBD1. Germline V gene data show CDR1 as SGHDN and CDR2 as FVKESK. The CDR3 consists of 16 residues. The V segment lost 4 bases and the J segment 7 bases; nucleotides outside the gene matches: 15. The CDR3 protein is CASSRFRGQGGSGYTF. Here the CDR3 DNA reads TGTGCCAGCAGCCGATTCCGAGGGCAGGGGGGCAGTGGCTACACCTTC. The full variable domain, completed using reference TRBV14 and TRBJ1-2, is EAGVTQFPSHSVIEKGQTVTLRCDPISGHDNLYWYRRVMGKEIKFLLHFVKESKQDESGMPNNRFLAERTGGTYSTLKVQPAELEDSGVYFCASSRFRGQGGSGYTFGSGTRLTVV.

This clone was seen just once. The DNA of the CDR3 is TGTGCCAGCAGGGGACAAAGCCTTCTTAACTATGGCTACACCTTC. Its protein is CASRGQSLLNYGYTF. The V gene is TRBV6-6, the J gene TRBJ1-2; possibly TRBD1 for D (6 bases). Germline V CDR1 and CDR2: MNHNY, SVGAGI (reference sequence). With 6 bases removed from V and 1 base from J, the gap between germline ends came to 15 bases. This CDR3 has 15 residues.

J is TRBJ2-7 and V is TRBV29-1, with 7 bases that match TRBD1. CDR3 size: 12 residues. V shed 1 base and J 3 bases; nucleotides not matched to a gene: 0. The germline CDR1 and CDR2 sequences are SQVTM and ANQGSEA. The CDR3 loop is CSVEGQGYEQYF. The CDR3 nucleotides are TGCAGCGTTGAAGGACAGGGCTACGAGCAGTACTTC.